This T cell receptor beta chain was recovered during a study of blood T cell repertoires in COVID-19. Study details: The study drew acute and convalescent COVID-19 samples from the United States, Italy and Spain. The analysed material was cDNA or gDNA that came from T cells, B-cell-depleted T cells, or PBMCs.

Using immunoSEQ multiplex PCR, the repertoire was profiled, and TCRdb retains in-frame clones only, with some absent. In the table there are roughly 180,000 clones, approximately 84% of which are singletons. Per the germline V gene, CDR1 is KGHSH and CDR2 is LQKENI. Trimming took off 6 bases at V and 2 bases at J, with 11 bases between the two ends. The CDR3 length is 13 residues. Membership in each cohort depended on participant-reported clinical history. Only a few counts were recorded for this clone. The chain has TRBV18 and TRBJ2-7, with D maybe TRBD1 (5 bases). The TCR comes from a woman in her thirties or forties with acute COVID-19. Sample: PBMCs or T cells enriched from blood (not recorded which). CDR3 sequence: CASSSTATYEQYV. The CDR3 DNA sequence: TGTGCCAGCTCGTCGACAGCCACCTACGAGCAGTACGTC.